One and the same sample provided the 14 T cell receptor beta chains below, sequenced in a study of shared clonotypes between healthy human individuals. Only in-frame clones appear in the TCRdb table, and some are missing; sequencing was by immunoSEQ multiplex PCR. The sample holds over 2 million clones, around 90% seen once. The sample taken for sequencing was naive CD4+ T cells from PBMCs. Subset: CD45RA+ positively selected. The receptors were gathered from a man aged 18 to 29 in good health. Some clones in this sample may be carry-over from other donors' samples.

V is TRBV4-2 and J is TRBJ2-1, with 7 bases that match TRBD2. The ends lost 4 bases at V and 0 bases at J; junction bases unmatched: 6. This CDR3 is 16 amino acids long. Germline assignment: CDR1 LGHNA and CDR2 YNFKEQ. CDR3 protein: CASSRVRGSSYNEQFF. The CDR3 DNA reads as TGTGCCAGCAGCCGCGTGCGGGGGAGCTCCTACAATGAGCAGTTCTTC.

The genes are TRBV5-8 and TRBJ2-3, with a tentative D call TRBD2 (6 bases). The V end was cut by 2 bases, the J end by 2 bases, with 9 bases between. Germline CDR1 SGHTS, CDR2 YDEGEE. The CDR3 loop spans 14 amino acids. CDR3: CASSFGRATDTQYF. DNA for the CDR3: TGTGCCAGCAGCTTCGGGAGAGCCACAGATACGCAGTATTTT. The full variable domain, with the rest looked up from reference TRBV5-8 and TRBJ2-3, is EAGVTQSPTHLIKTRGQQATLRCSPISGHTSVYWYQQALGLGLQFLLWYDEGEERNRGNFPPRFSGRQFPNYSSELNVNALELEDSALYLCASSFGRATDTQYFGPGTRLTVL.

To note about this clone: Other DNA sequences within the sample encode an identical CDR3. This chain joins TRBV5-1 and TRBJ1-2; D perhaps matches TRBD1 (6 bases). Germline V gene data show CDR1 as SGHRS and CDR2 as YFSETQ. The V gene lost 0 bases and the J gene lost 3 bases, with 9 bases spanning the gap. The CDR3 is made up of 14 amino acids. The CDR3 bases are TGCGCCAGCAGCTTGGTAGGGGGAGACTATGGCTACACCTTC. Protein product: CASSLVGGDYGYTF.

The chain links TRBV7-8 to TRBJ2-3, with D perhaps TRBD1 or TRBD2 (6 bases each). V was pared by 3 bases and J by 3 bases, with 16 bases between. The CDR3 is made up of 16 amino acids. Looked up from germline, CDR1 is SGHVS and CDR2 is FQNEAQ. CDR3 DNA: TGTGCCAGCAGCTTCTCAAGGGGGGTTGGGACAGATACGCAGTATTTT. It specifies CASSFSRGVGTDTQYF.

The rearrangement joins TRBV5-1 to TRBJ1-1; D is uncertain. CDR1 and CDR2 (germline): SGHRS, YFSETQ. Trimming shortened V by 0 bases and J by 4 bases, and 13 bases separated the two germline ends. The CDR3 length is 15 residues. CDR3 bases: TGCGCCAGCAGCTTGGGGCTGACCTACCCCACTGAAGCTTTCTTT. Translated: CASSLGLTYPTEAFF.

This clone appeared a single time. The gene calls are TRBV7-2 and TRBJ1-2, with D unclear. V lost 1 base and J 5 bases, leaving 11 bases between the germline ends. The CDR3 extends over 14 amino acids. The V gene's germline CDR1 is SGHTA and CDR2 FQGNSA. CDR3 in amino acids: CASSLGGHSYGYTF. The DNA of the CDR3 is TGTGCCAGCAGCTTAGGTGGGCATTCATATGGCTACACCTTC.

This rearrangement joins TRBV5-1 to TRBJ2-7; 13 nucleotides match TRBD2. In germline, CDR1 is SGHRS, CDR2 YFSETQ. V lost 2 bases to trimming and J lost 0 bases; unmatched junction nucleotides: 5. This CDR3 has 17 amino acids. CDR3 protein: CASSLGTSGAFSYEQYF. CDR3 sequence (DNA): TGCGCCAGCAGCTTAGGGACTAGCGGGGCCTTCTCCTACGAGCAGTACTTC.

This clone was found once. This sequence joins TRBV5-1 and TRBJ1-2, with TRBD1 identical over 7 bases. Germline CDR1 SGHRS, CDR2 YFSETQ. After removal of 4 bases from V and 4 bases from J, the junction contained 10 bases not matched to a gene. This CDR3 is 15 amino acids long. CDR3: CASSGTGTAFYGYTF. CDR3 sequence (DNA): TGCGCCAGCAGCGGGACCGGGACAGCCTTCTATGGCTACACCTTC.

The rearrangement uses TRBV18 and TRBJ2-5; TRBD1 aligns across 9 bases. Germline loops: CDR1 KGHSH, CDR2 LQKENI. The length of the CDR3 is 15 residues. V dropped 3 bases and J dropped 5; count of bases not matched to a gene: 7. CDR3 coding DNA: TGTGCCAGCTCACCCGGGACAGGGACGGGGGAGACCCAGTACTTC. Residues: CASSPGTGTGETQYF.

This chain connects TRBV7-3 to TRBJ2-1, with 8 nucleotides matching TRBD2. The CDR3 consists of 15 residues. The V segment lost 5 bases and the J segment 6 bases; nucleotides outside the gene matches: 9. CDR1 and CDR2 (germline): SGHTA, FQGTGA. The CDR3 is CASSAAGVGSNEQFF. The CDR3 nucleotides are TGTGCCAGCAGCGCAGCGGGAGTGGGGAGCAATGAGCAGTTCTTC.

The rearrangement links TRBV13 to TRBJ2-2; D gene unclear. This CDR3 comprises 16 residues. Deletions cut 1 base from V and 2 bases from J, with 11 bases between. The germline V gene has CDR1 PRHDT and CDR2 FYEKMQ (reference sequence). The DNA of the CDR3 is TGTGCCAGCAGCTTAGAGCTTAACACCAACACCGGGGAGCTGTTTTTT. Its protein is CASSLELNTNTGELFF.

V is TRBV10-1 and J is TRBJ1-1; perhaps TRBD1 as D (6 bases). Germline CDR1 WNHNN, CDR2 SYGVQD (reference sequence). The CDR3 has 15 residues. Trimming shortened V by 7 bases and J by 5 bases, and 20 bases separated the two germline ends. The CDR3 protein is CASTREGEGRTEAFF. CDR3 DNA: TGCGCCAGCACCAGAGAGGGGGAAGGGCGAACTGAAGCTTTCTTT.

The chain combines TRBV7-2 with TRBJ2-7, with 7 bases lining up with TRBD1. The CDR3 contains 15 residues. The V gene's germline CDR1 is SGHTA and CDR2 FQGNSA. Trimming at V came to 6 bases and at J to 2 bases, leaving 10 bases not matched to a gene. CDR3 protein: CASSLKRGPTYEQYF. The CDR3, as DNA: TGTGCCAGCAGTCTGAAAAGGGGGCCGACCTACGAGCAGTACTTC. Supplemented by reference TRBV7-2 and TRBJ2-7, the full variable domain reads GAGVSQSPSNKVTEKGKDVELRCDPISGHTALYWYRQSLGQGLEFLIYFQGNSAPDKSGLPSDRFSAERTGGSVSTLTIQRTQQEDSAVYLCASSLKRGPTYEQYFGPGTRLTVT.

The chain is built from TRBV28 and TRBJ1-2, with 7 bases lining up with TRBD1. The CDR3 has 14 residues. J gave up 7 bases and V 4 bases, and 9 bases lay outside the gene matches. In germline, CDR1 is MDHEN, CDR2 SYDVKM. The CDR3 loop is CASSSLDREFGYTF. The CDR3 DNA reads TGTGCCAGCAGTTCGTTAGACAGGGAATTTGGCTACACCTTC.